This T cell receptor beta chain appears in the sequencing data of a study of identifying expanded T cells in peripheral blood. CDR3 length: 15 amino acids. Germline values: CDR1 MNHEY, CDR2 SVGAGI. The ends were cut back, 3 bases at V and 4 bases at J, with 12 bases in the middle. Findings of the study overall: Technical replicates showed about 1.2 changed clones; approximately 2 weeks roughly 18; four weeks 19. Roughly two-week clone count variance significantly increased as total template count grew.

As regards this clone: Its cognate antigen is unknown.

The method was immunoSEQ multiplex PCR; TCRdb's version includes in-frame clones alone and lacks a portion of them. The top ten clones hold 15% to 20% of a sample with about 63,000 clones, approximately 83% of them seen once. Healthy donors had no documented immune events, such as infections, while sampled. The sequence came from a person between 18 and 75 years old in good health. V usage is TRBV6-5 and J usage is TRBJ2-2; D is ambiguous. The sample consisted of blood. CDR3: CASSYFVFGTGELFF. CDR3 in DNA: TGTGCCAGCAGTTATTTTGTTTTCGGCACCGGGGAGCTGTTTTTT.